Included here is one T cell receptor beta chain sequence, with context. Using RNA transcripts as the source, TCR beta CDR3 regions were amplified. HTBI primers drove first-round RT-PCR of the TCR CDR3. TCRdb re-analysed the multiplex PCR reads in MiXCR, keeping a single row per CDR3 protein. This table holds hundreds of thousands of distinct CDR3 sequences, 12% to 15% found once. This specimen comes from a study of T cells in Graves' hyperthyroidism and ophthalmopathy. The V end lost 8 bases, the J end lost 6 bases, and 7 bases lay between the germline ends. CDR3 length: 11 amino acids. J is TRBJ2-2 and V is TRBV12-3 or TRBV12-4; no firm D call. The sequence derives from a woman aged 18-29 years with Graves' hyperthyroidism. Sequencing was carried out using blood. DNA for the CDR3: TGTGCCAGCGTCGTAGCCGGGGAGCTGTTTTTT. It is translated as CASVVAGELFF.